One and the same sample provided the 22 T cell receptor beta chains below, sequenced in a study of T cell repertoires in cytomegalovirus infection. In TCRdb, the reads were re-called with MiXCR into one record per CDR3 protein. The sample has over 250,000 distinct CDR3 sequences, 20% to 30% seen once. Sequencing was performed on PBMCs. The receptor source for this set is a human donor in good health (CMV status not recorded). Some clones in this sample may be carry-over from other donors' samples.

This chain connects TRBV7-8 to TRBJ2-7; D gene ambiguous. The CDR3 is 14 amino acids. CDR1 and CDR2 (germline): SGHVS, FQNEAQ. Trimming took 7 bases from V and 2 from J, leaving 15 bases between them. CDR3 bases: TGTGCCAGCACCCTGAACCCTACAACCTACGAGCAGTACTTC. Protein: CASTLNPTTYEQYF.

The chain joins TRBV5-1 to TRBJ2-1; D not resolved. The V and J ends lost 7 bases and 6 bases respectively, with 17 bases between them. Germline V CDR1 and CDR2: SGHRS, YFSETQ. This CDR3 has 14 residues. In DNA form, the CDR3 reads TGCGCCAGCGGCGTTTCGTCGGCGCGCAATGAGCAGTTCTTC. This gives the protein CASGVSSARNEQFF.

This clonotype has only a few counts. V and J are TRBV6-2 or TRBV6-3 and TRBJ2-1; D perhaps matches TRBD2 (5 bases). Trimming stripped 2 bases from V and 0 bases from J, with 17 bases between. The CDR3 runs 18 residues. Germline CDR1 reads MNHEY; CDR2 reads SVGEGT. As DNA, the CDR3 is TGTGCCAGCAGTTACACAATGTCTAGCCCGAGCTCCTACAATGAGCAGTTCTTC. It translates to CASSYTMSSPSSYNEQFF.

The chain recombines TRBV10-3 with TRBJ1-2; D possibly corresponds to TRBD1 (6 bases). The CDR3 has 14 residues. V dropped 9 bases and J dropped 4 bases, with 18 bases sitting between them. Per germline, CDR1 ENHRY and CDR2 SYGVKD. This CDR3 reads CAIAAGAQAYGYTF. The CDR3 region has the DNA TGTGCCATAGCCGCGGGGGCGCAAGCCTATGGCTACACCTTC.

V usage is TRBV28 and J usage is TRBJ1-5; TRBD1 might be the D (5 bases). V shed 2 bases and J shed 9 bases, with 8 bases lying between them. CDR1 is MDHEN and CDR2 is SYDVKM in the germline V gene. The CDR3 extends over 12 amino acids. This CDR3 reads CASSLPGLPQHF. CDR3 DNA: TGTGCCAGCAGTTTACCAGGGTTGCCCCAGCATTTT.

The chain combines TRBV19 with TRBJ1-5; D is unclear. The germline V and J ends were trimmed by 3 bases and 3 bases, with 15 bases remaining between them. Per germline, CDR1 LNHDA and CDR2 SQIVND (reference sequence). The CDR3 sequence is 16 residues long. The CDR3, as DNA: TGTGCCAGTAGTATCGACATCAATCGTGACAATCAGCCCCAGCATTTT. Translating it yields CASSIDINRDNQPQHF.

In this sample, this clonotype turned up many times. This chain joins TRBV6-1 and TRBJ2-7; D call uncertain. Trimming left V 1 base short and J 6 bases short, with 4 bases between. Germline V gives CDR1 MNHNS, CDR2 SASEGT. The CDR3 spans 11 residues. CDR3 residues: CASSEVGEQYF. The CDR3 bases are TGTGCCAGCAGTGAAGTTGGCGAGCAGTACTTC.

This clonotype appeared many times. This CDR3 reads CASSPHPGAGETQYF. For the CDR3, the DNA is TGTGCCAGCAGCCCCCACCCCGGGGCTGGCGAGACCCAGTACTTC. This chain connects TRBV7-2 to TRBJ2-5; D tentatively fits TRBD1 or TRBD2 (5 bases each). The CDR3 spans 15 residues. Germline CDR1 reads SGHTA; CDR2 reads FQGNSA. Between the trimmed V and J ends, which lost 5 bases and 5 bases, there was a span of 18 bases. Using reference TRBV7-2 and TRBJ2-5 for the parts outside the CDR3, the full variable domain is GAGVSQSPSNKVTEKGKDVELRCDPISGHTALYWYRQSLGQGLEFLIYFQGNSAPDKSGLPSDRFSAERTGGSVSTLTIQRTQQEDSAVYLCASSPHPGAGETQYFGPGTRLLVL.

The genes are TRBV6-2 or TRBV6-3 and TRBJ1-5, with no clear D. Trimming removed 5 bases at V and 8 bases at J, with 10 bases between. CDR3 length: 12 amino acids. CDR1 and CDR2 (germline): MNHEY, SVGEGT. For the CDR3, the DNA is TGTGCCAGCAGTACCCCTAAAAAGCCCCAGCATTTT. The encoded protein is CASSTPKKPQHF.

This clonotype showed up many times. The gene calls are TRBV7-9 and TRBJ2-7; 8 bases agree with TRBD1. The CDR3 consists of 16 residues. The germline V gene has CDR1 SEHNR and CDR2 FQNEAQ (reference sequence). The ends lost 5 bases at V and 0 bases at J; junction bases unmatched: 9. In nucleotides, the CDR3 is TGTGCCAGCAGCCAACCCAGGGGGCGCAGCTCCTACGAGCAGTACTTC. It encodes CASSQPRGRSSYEQYF.

CDR3 sequence reads: CAHGGMPGGPQHF. The CDR3 nucleotides read TGTGCCCACGGTGGTATGCCCGGGGGGCCCCAGCATTTT. The gene calls are TRBV12-3 or TRBV12-4 and TRBJ1-5, with D perhaps TRBD1 (5 bases). With 11 bases removed from V and 9 bases from J, the gap between germline ends came to 20 bases. The CDR3 totals 13 residues.

This clonotype was detected a few times. This chain uses TRBV5-1 with TRBJ1-6; 8 bases agree with TRBD1. Losses at the gene ends were 0 bases for V and 10 bases for J; bases not matched to a gene: 6. This CDR3 region has 15 residues. Per germline, CDR1 SGHRS and CDR2 YFSETQ. The CDR3 sequence: CASSLVAGGRSPLHF. The DNA of the CDR3 is TGCGCCAGCAGCTTGGTGGCAGGGGGCAGGTCACCCCTCCACTTT. Full variable domain (outside the CDR3, taken from reference TRBV5-1 and TRBJ1-6): KAGVTQTPRYLIKTRGQQVTLSCSPISGHRSVSWYQQTPGQGLQFLFEYFSETQRNKGNFPGRFSGRQFSNSRSEMNVSTLELGDSALYLCASSLVAGGRSPLHFGNGTRLTVT.

The chain is built from TRBV6-2 or TRBV6-3 and TRBJ1-1, with 7 bases fitting TRBD1. The CDR3 contains 14 residues. Trimming took 10 bases from V and 4 from J; bases not matched to a gene: 12. Germline-derived CDR1 and CDR2 are MNHEY and SVGEGT. Here the CDR3 reads CATGQGGFVTEAFF. The CDR3 nucleotides are TGTGCCACCGGCCAGGGGGGGTTTGTCACTGAAGCTTTCTTT.

This clonotype was counted ten times or more. CDR3 sequence reads: CASSWTGSTGELFF. In DNA, the CDR3 is TGTGCCAGCAGCTGGACAGGGAGCACCGGGGAGCTGTTTTTT. The chain couples TRBV7-3 to TRBJ2-2; TRBD1 matches 8 bases. CDR3 length: 14 amino acids. Germline CDR1 and CDR2: SGHTA and FQGTGA. Trimming took 4 bases from V and 4 from J; bases not matched to a gene: 2.

This clonotype was picked up many times. This CDR3 is CASSLAFGVNTEAFF. The CDR3 DNA is TGTGCCAGCAGCTTAGCGTTTGGAGTGAACACTGAAGCTTTCTTT. This chain connects TRBV7-2 to TRBJ1-1; D ambiguous. CDR3 size: 15 residues. CDR1 SGHTA and CDR2 FQGNSA come from the germline V gene. V lost 0 bases and J lost 0, with 8 bases in between.

The genes are TRBV28 and TRBJ2-3; TRBD2 matches at 13 bases. Germline V gives CDR1 MDHEN, CDR2 SYDVKM. The ends lost 5 bases at V and 4 bases at J; junction bases unmatched: 3. CDR3 length: 15 amino acids. The CDR3 sequence is CASSTLAGGSDTQYF. The CDR3 DNA follows: TGTGCCAGCAGTACACTAGCGGGAGGGTCAGATACGCAGTATTTT.

This clonotype was counted many times. The chain joins TRBV7-9 to TRBJ1-4, with unresolved D. CDR1 and CDR2 (germline): SEHNR, FQNEAQ (reference sequence). V was pared by 4 bases and J by 0 bases, with 9 bases between. The CDR3 is 15 amino acids. Written as DNA, the CDR3 is TGTGCCAGCAGCTCTATGGACTCAACTAATGAAAAACTGTTTTTT. Its protein product is CASSSMDSTNEKLFF. The entire variable domain, with the rest obtained from reference TRBV7-9 and TRBJ1-4, is as follows: DTGVSQNPRHKITKRGQNVTFRCDPISEHNRLYWYRQTLGQGPEFLTYFQNEAQLEKSRLLSDRFSAERPKGSFSTLEIQRTEQGDSAMYLCASSSMDSTNEKLFFGSGTQLSVL.

This clonotype was seen a few times. V gene TRBV11-2 combines with J gene TRBJ1-2, with 10 bases that match TRBD1. V shed 4 bases and J 7 bases; nucleotides not matched to a gene: 12. The V gene's germline CDR1 is SGHAT and CDR2 FQNNGV. The CDR3 runs 16 residues. The CDR3 loop reads CASSSGTGVSFGGYTF. As DNA, the CDR3 is TGTGCCAGCAGCTCCGGGACAGGGGTTTCATTTGGTGGCTACACCTTC.

This clonotype was seen repeatedly, ten times or more. The V gene is TRBV7-2, the J gene TRBJ2-3; D is uncertain. V was trimmed by 1 base and J by 4 bases, leaving 12 bases between them. Germline CDR1 SGHTA, CDR2 FQGNSA. The CDR3 runs to 15 residues. CDR3 residues: CASSLDLLSADTQYF. CDR3 DNA: TGTGCCAGCAGCTTAGACCTCCTATCCGCAGATACGCAGTATTTT.

CDR3 in amino acids: CASSLAGRGFYTGELFF. As DNA, the CDR3 is TGTGCCAGCAGCTTAGCTGGCAGGGGGTTTTACACCGGGGAGCTGTTTTTT. The chain has TRBV11-2 and TRBJ2-2; 7 bases match TRBD1. The CDR3 loop spans 17 amino acids. After removal of 1 base from V and 3 bases from J, the junction contained 8 bases not matched to a gene. The germline gives CDR1 SGHAT, CDR2 FQNNGV.

The chain has TRBV29-1 and TRBJ2-1; 8 bases map to TRBD2. Germline V gene sequence: CDR1 SQVTM, CDR2 ANQGSEA. The J segment lost 8 bases and the V segment lost 6 bases, leaving 12 bases of the junction unmatched. This CDR3 comprises 14 residues. The CDR3 DNA follows: TGCAGCGTCCCCAGGGCGGGGGGAGTCGATGAGCAGTTCTTC. This codes for CSVPRAGGVDEQFF.

This clonotype has at least ten counts. The chain is built from TRBV29-1 and TRBJ2-1; D unresolved. The V and J ends lost 2 bases and 0 bases respectively, with 5 bases between them. Germline assignment: CDR1 SQVTM and CDR2 ANQGSEA. CDR3 length equals 13 residues. CDR3 region: CSVEISSYNEQFF. CDR3 coding DNA: TGCAGCGTTGAAATAAGCTCCTACAATGAGCAGTTCTTC.